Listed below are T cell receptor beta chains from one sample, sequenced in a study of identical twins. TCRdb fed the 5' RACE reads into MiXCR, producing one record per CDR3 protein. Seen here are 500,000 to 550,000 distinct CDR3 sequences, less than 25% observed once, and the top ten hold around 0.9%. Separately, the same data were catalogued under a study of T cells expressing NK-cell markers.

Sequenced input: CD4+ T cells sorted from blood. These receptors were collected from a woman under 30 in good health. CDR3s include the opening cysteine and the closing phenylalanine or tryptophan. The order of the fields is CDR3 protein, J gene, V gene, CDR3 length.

CASSQDLGDRLYEQYF TRBJ2-7 TRBV4-3 16
CSAAQAGGEQFF TRBJ2-1 TRBV20-1 12
CSARDHTKGETQYF TRBJ2-3 TRBV20-1 14
CAIRAGTDEAFF TRBJ1-1 TRBV10-3 12
CASSFAERYEQYF TRBJ2-7 TRBV5-1 13
CASRAGADTQYF TRBJ2-3 TRBV12-3/TRBV12-4 12
CASSLMQTNQPQHF TRBJ1-5 TRBV12-3/TRBV12-4 14
CSVDLGRSYEQFF TRBJ2-1 TRBV29-1 13
CASSLAGTEYNEQFF TRBJ2-1 TRBV5-1 15
CASSRGRSYGYTF TRBJ1-2 TRBV19 13
CASSLLSRGQETQYF TRBJ2-5 TRBV7-6 15
CASSFGPFKEYTF TRBJ1-2 TRBV11-3 13
CASTGSGTLTDTQYF TRBJ2-3 TRBV5-5 15
CASSFGDSGNTIYF TRBJ1-3 TRBV12-3/TRBV12-4 14
CATSDRSTGGGNEQFF TRBJ2-1 TRBV24-1 16
CASVGGSNTGELFF TRBJ2-2 TRBV12-3/TRBV12-4 14
CASNRAGGPYEQYF TRBJ2-7 TRBV27 14
CSVEGGQGATEAFF TRBJ1-1 TRBV29-1 14
CASSLEASADTQYF TRBJ2-3 TRBV5-1 14
CASSPDGRTETQYF TRBJ2-5 TRBV5-6 14
CASSRYGVGRVNTEAFF TRBJ1-1 TRBV12-3/TRBV12-4 17
CSAREGSTIKRSYEQYF TRBJ2-7 TRBV20-1 17
CAISPGTGDTGELFF TRBJ2-2 TRBV10-3 15
CSARENLSGNTIYF TRBJ1-3 TRBV20-1 14
CAIKAGGSANEQFF TRBJ2-1 TRBV10-3 14